This TCR beta chain emerged from a study of shared clonotypes between healthy human individuals (dated by TCRdb to 2018 to 2020). Background on the whole study: Two women and a few men aged 18 to 49 years were included in the cohort. For each donor, three plates each were used for CD4 naive and CD4 memory, two plates were used for CD8 naive, and one plate was used for CD8 memory. The study deeply sequenced blood TCR repertoires of about five healthy adults to estimate repertoire size and the extent of clonotype sharing between individuals. To increase sequencing depth and limit assay-specific biases, different laboratories used diverse techniques to prepare libraries and sequence TCR repertoires. Each donor's leukapheresis produced roughly between roughly 0.9 and 9 billion PBMCs. Beyond this particular receptor, the publication reports: Pairwise subsampling led to the expectation that sequencing depth would affect the degree of clonotype sharing among donors. Sampling was restricted to blood, and TCR repertoires in tissue are likely to differ from TCR repertoires in blood. Larger estimated clonotype richness was generally found for naive subsets than for memory subsets. Compared with non-shared clonotypes, clonotypes shared by all four sorted-subset donors had higher generation probabilities. Even with the large sequencing depth, rarefaction of the sorted-subset datasets indicated that sequencing was incomplete. Across a few donors, around 5.4% of naive CD4, approximately 3.6% of naive CD8, approximately 2.5% of memory CD4, and 0.4% to 0.45% of memory CD8 clonotypes were shared. Because the study included only a small number of donors, the genetic and exposure-history diversity represented was limited.

The CDR3 covers 13 residues, taking in both the cysteine and the phenylalanine. Only the CDR3 DNA stays, 39 bases, in frame from base 1. CDR1 is given as MDHEN and CDR2 as SYDVKM, both from the germline V gene. The junction shows trimming of 3 bases on V and 3 bases on J, plus 8 bases between the germline ends. As concerns this clone: Its antigen is not yet known. Within one base of it there is no much larger clone, and no base qualities were kept.

The donors were healthy, HIV-negative adults with no recently reported acute infections or vaccinations. Every donor was a Caucasian adult residing in Nashville, Tennessee, USA. CD4+ T cells were enriched by magnetic negative selection; naive cells were then positively selected on CD45RA, and the negative fraction formed the memory subset. Blood was obtained by leukapheresis, after which PBMCs were separated by Ficoll-Histopaque density gradient centrifugation and cryopreserved in liquid nitrogen vapor phase. Analytical flow cytometry was used to check the purity and quantity of each magnetically sorted T cell population. Each sorted fraction had its genomic DNA isolated and then quantified by UV absorbance on a Nanodrop 2000c. TCR CDR3 regions were amplified from genomic DNA by multiplex PCR using the deep immunoSEQ assay. Extracted genomic DNA from each cell subset was spread evenly across all wells of several immunoSEQ 96-well plates, with each plate serving as a replicate. For sorted subsets, about 210 ng of genomic DNA, equivalent to tens of thousands of T cell genomes, went into each replicate PCR. The purified libraries were quantified using a Qubit 3.0 fluorometer, sized with a Bioanalyzer 2100, and then quantified again using the KAPA Library Quantification kit. Every immunoSEQ 96-well plate was sequenced on a dedicated single-read 150-cycle Illumina NextSeq 550 flow cell. As for the original processing: Because the immunoSEQ output included only junctional sequences and no quality scores, the filtering could not be the same as the filtering used for full-length reads. To assign V/J genes and CDR3, sequences were annotated using PyIR, a Python wrapper for IgBLAST v1.9, with IMGT germline references. Reads were filtered out if the reads had weak V/J assignments (E-value above 1e-6), no CDR3, stop codons, out-of-frame junctions, or ambiguous translated residues. V3J clonotypes were defined by identical inferred V gene, J gene, and CDR3 amino acid sequence. Percentage overlap between repertoires was computed as shared unique clonotypes divided by the size of the smaller repertoire. Richness of each repertoire was evaluated using RTK rarefaction, the Chao1 estimator, and Recon v2.1 estimates of unobserved clonotypes. Generation probabilities were computed with OLGA for all TCRbeta clonotypes obtained by the gDNA method from a handful of donors. What TCRdb holds here is the immuneACCESS table cut down to in-frame rearrangements. Part of the clones is not present; checked against another copy, under half of the missing clones reflect an unresolved V gene, and the others are unexplained. D and trimming were read from the DNA, whereas the V and J calls and clone size are those reported in that table. The sample table shows about 2.4 million clones, and roughly 93% are seen once. Approximately 0.35% of the sample is in the top ten clones.

The sequence came from a man between 18 and 29 years old in good health. Some clones in this sample may be carry-over from other donors' samples. The sample comprised naive CD4+ T cells from PBMCs. The sample's cell subset or site label is to be understood as: CD45RA+ positively selected. The chain employs TRBV28 and TRBJ1-2; TRBD1 is a possible D gene, resting on 5 matching bases. DNA sequence: TGTGCCAGCAGTTTGGTCAGGGACTATGGCTACACCTTC. This codes for CASSLVRDYGYTF.